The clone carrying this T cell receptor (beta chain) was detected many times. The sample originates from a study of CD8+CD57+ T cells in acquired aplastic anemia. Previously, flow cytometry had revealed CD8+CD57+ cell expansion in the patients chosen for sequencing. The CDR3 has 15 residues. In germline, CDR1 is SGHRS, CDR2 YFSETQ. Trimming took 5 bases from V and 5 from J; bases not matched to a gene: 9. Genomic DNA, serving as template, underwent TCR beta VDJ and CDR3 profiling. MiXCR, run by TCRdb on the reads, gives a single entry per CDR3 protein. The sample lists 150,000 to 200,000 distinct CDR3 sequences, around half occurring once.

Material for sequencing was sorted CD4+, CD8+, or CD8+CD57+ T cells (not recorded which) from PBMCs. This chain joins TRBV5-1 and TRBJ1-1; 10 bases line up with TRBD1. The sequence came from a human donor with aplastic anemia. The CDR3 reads CASRSGQGGVTEAFF. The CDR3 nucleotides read TGCGCCAGCAGGTCCGGACAGGGGGGGGTTACTGAAGCTTTCTTT.